This entry lists 5 T cell receptor beta chains sequenced from one sample in a study of blood T cell repertoires in COVID-19 (dated by TCRdb to the early 2020s). Library preparation employed the immunoSEQ multiplex PCR assay. TCRdb stores this immuneACCESS table with in-frame sequences only. Part of the clones is absent; in the studies checked, under half of the shortfall reflects unresolved V genes, and no reason is known for the rest. Counted in this sample were over 45,000 clones; 65% to 85% of them appeared once. The top ten clones comprise approximately 7% of the sample. Sequenced: peripheral blood. The source is a man aged 55 to 70 with acute or convalescent COVID-19.

The rearrangement links TRBV9 to TRBJ2-1; weak D call: TRBD2 (5 bases). V was trimmed by 0 bases and J by 9 bases, leaving 13 bases between them. Germline assignment: CDR1 SGDLS and CDR2 YYNGEE. CDR3 length: 14 residues. CDR3 sequence (DNA): TGTGCCAGCAGCGTAGTTTCGAGGGTCGGTGAGCAGTTCTTC. Translation: CASSVVSRVGEQFF. Variable domain in full (rest from reference TRBV9 and TRBJ2-1): DSGVTQTPKHLITATGQRVTLRCSPRSGDLSVYWYQQSLDQGLQFLIQYYNGEERAKGNILERFSAQQFPDLHSELNLSSLELGDSALYFCASSVVSRVGEQFFGPGTRLTVL.

The chain recombines TRBV24-1 with TRBJ2-3; 8 nucleotides agree with TRBD1. The CDR3 contains 13 residues. With V trimmed by 9 bases and J by 3 bases, 4 bases remained unmatched. Germline V CDR1 and CDR2: KGHDR, SFDVKD. In DNA, the CDR3 is TGTGCCACCCAGGACAGGGTTACAGATACGCAGTATTTT. Translation gives CATQDRVTDTQYF.

About this clone itself: The missing conserved phenylalanine or tryptophan at the end of this CDR3 makes a read error likely. Because the CDR3's place on the DNA is in doubt, the DNA is left out and the CDR3 is given as listed by TCRdb. The chain carries TRBV20-1 and TRBJ1-2; the table names TRBD1, a call not compared with the DNA. Including both end residues, the CDR3 is 11 amino acids long. Germline CDR1 reads DFQATT; CDR2 reads SNEGSKA (reference sequence). The CDR3 sequence is CIAGGPRDTVV.

This clone was seen only once. This rearrangement joins TRBV10-3 to TRBJ2-7; 10 nucleotides match TRBD1. Per the germline V gene, CDR1 is ENHRY and CDR2 is SYGVKD. The CDR3 sequence is 14 residues long. J lost 2 bases, V lost 11 bases, and 9 bases had no gene match. The CDR3 loop is CAARPTGGTYEQYF. The CDR3 nucleotides are TGTGCCGCTAGACCGACAGGGGGCACCTACGAGCAGTACTTC.

V usage is TRBV27 and J usage is TRBJ1-1; the D is unclear. The CDR3 spans 13 residues. The germline CDR1 and CDR2 sequences are MNHEY and SMNVEV (reference sequence). Trimming removed 5 bases at V and 0 bases at J, with 7 bases between. CDR3 amino acids: CASSPSVNTEAFF. The CDR3 DNA sequence: TGTGCCAGCAGTCCCTCGGTGAACACTGAAGCTTTCTTT.